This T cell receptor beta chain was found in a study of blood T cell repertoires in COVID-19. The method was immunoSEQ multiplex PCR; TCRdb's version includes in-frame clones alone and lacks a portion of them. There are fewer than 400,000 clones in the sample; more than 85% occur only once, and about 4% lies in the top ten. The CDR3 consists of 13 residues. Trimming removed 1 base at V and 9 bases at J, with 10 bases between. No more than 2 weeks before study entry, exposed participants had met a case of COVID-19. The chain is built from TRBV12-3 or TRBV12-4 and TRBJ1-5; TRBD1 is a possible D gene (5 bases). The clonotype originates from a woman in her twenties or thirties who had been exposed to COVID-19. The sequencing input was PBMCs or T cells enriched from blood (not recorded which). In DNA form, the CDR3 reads TGTGCCAGCAGTTTAGGCGGGGCTCGGCCCCAGCATTTT. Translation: CASSLGGARPQHF.